The 12 T cell receptor beta chains below were found in one sample sequenced in a study of blood T cells in healthy people across ages. A J-beta primer mix and a sample-barcoded 5' primer were used in a second PCR of about 6 to 12 cycles. TCRdb itself ran the 5' RACE reads through MiXCR, one entry per CDR3 protein. Of under 2,000,000 distinct CDR3 sequences detected, 40% to 55% appear once; the ten largest clones hold approximately 2.1%. Sequenced material: blood. The receptor set was obtained from a woman in her 40s in good health.

This clonotype was counted only a few times. The chain uses TRBV11-1 and TRBJ2-5; D is ambiguous. The V gene lost 4 bases and the J gene lost 1 base, with 10 bases spanning the gap. The CDR3 is 14 residues long. CDR1 SGHAT and CDR2 FQDESV come from the germline V gene (reference sequence). The CDR3 DNA reads as TGTGCCAGCAGCTCTTGGCAGGTCCAAGAGACCCAGTACTTC. Protein sequence: CASSSWQVQETQYF. Filled out from reference TRBV11-1 and TRBJ2-5, the complete variable domain reads EAEVAQSPRYKITEKSQAVAFWCDPISGHATLYWYRQILGQGPELLVQFQDESVVDDSQLPKDRFSAERLKGVDSTLKIQPAELGDSAMYLCASSSWQVQETQYFGPGTRLLVL.

This clonotype was seen only a few times. V and J are TRBV20-1 and TRBJ2-7; D is uncertain. Germline values: CDR1 DFQATT, CDR2 SNEGSKA (reference sequence). CDR3 length: 17 amino acids. V was trimmed by 5 bases and J by 0 bases, leaving 23 bases between them. The CDR3 DNA is TGCAGTGCTCCCTCCCGATTCGTGCGGACCGGCTCCTACGAGCAGTACTTC. Its translation: CSAPSRFVRTGSYEQYF.

This clonotype was detected only a few times. The V gene is TRBV4-3, the J gene TRBJ2-2; TRBD1 might be the D (6 bases). Germline values: CDR1 LGHNA, CDR2 YSLEER. There are 21 residues in the CDR3. The V end lost 0 bases, the J end lost 0 bases, and 23 bases lay between the germline ends. In nucleotides, the CDR3 is TGCGCCAGCAGCCAAGAAGAGGGGGTGTCCCCATACCTTGCGAACACCGGGGAGCTGTTTTTT. Translation: CASSQEEGVSPYLANTGELFF.

The chain recombines TRBV6-1 with TRBJ1-5; 7 bases agree with TRBD1. The CDR3 runs 18 residues. The V segment lost 5 bases and the J segment 0 bases; nucleotides outside the gene matches: 13. Germline V gene sequence: CDR1 MNHNS, CDR2 SASEGT. The CDR3 coding sequence is TGTGCCAGCAGTCCACTCCGGGACAGACCAAATAGCAATCAGCCCCAGCATTTT. Translated, it gives CASSPLRDRPNSNQPQHF.

This clonotype was counted once. The J gene is TRBJ1-2, the V gene TRBV14; D remains unclear. With 3 bases removed from V and 4 bases from J, the gap between germline ends came to 12 bases. Germline values: CDR1 SGHDN, CDR2 FVKESK. The CDR3 contains 14 residues. In nucleotides, the CDR3 is TGTGCCAGCAGCCATTCAGGTCAGTCCTATGGCTACACCTTC. It is translated as CASSHSGQSYGYTF. Using reference TRBV14 and TRBJ1-2 for the parts outside the CDR3, the full variable domain is EAGVTQFPSHSVIEKGQTVTLRCDPISGHDNLYWYRRVMGKEIKFLLHFVKESKQDESGMPNNRFLAERTGGTYSTLKVQPAELEDSGVYFCASSHSGQSYGYTFGSGTRLTVV.

This sequence joins TRBV10-3 and TRBJ1-2; 9 bases line up with TRBD1. Germline values: CDR1 ENHRY, CDR2 SYGVKD. The CDR3 consists of 12 residues. The ends lost 9 bases at V and 7 bases at J; junction bases unmatched: 6. CDR3 sequence reads: CAMGQGPVGYTF. CDR3 bases: TGTGCCATGGGACAGGGACCGGTTGGCTACACCTTC.

In its sample, this clonotype was seen once. The CDR3 DNA follows: TGCGCCAGCATGGTGCAGGGGGGGGCTGAAGCTTTCTTT. Its protein is CASMVQGGAEAFF. The chain couples TRBV10-2 to TRBJ1-1; TRBD1 aligns across 7 bases. CDR1 is WSHSY, CDR2 SAAADI, per germline. V dropped 7 bases and J dropped 6; count of bases not matched to a gene: 8. The CDR3 is 13 amino acids.

This clonotype was observed a few times. This chain links TRBV6-5 with TRBJ1-2; possibly TRBD1 for D (6 bases). Germline V gene data show CDR1 as MNHEY and CDR2 as SVGAGI. V shed 6 bases and J shed 7 bases, with 18 bases lying between them. CDR3 size: 14 residues. The CDR3 region is CASRGNRVAVGYTF. DNA for the CDR3: TGTGCCAGCAGGGGGAACAGGGTCGCCGTTGGCTACACCTTC.

This clonotype was seen repeatedly, ten times or more. The CDR3 sequence: CASSLGGTPYEQYF. The CDR3 DNA follows: TGCGCCAGCAGCTTGGGGGGGACCCCCTACGAGCAGTACTTC. The chain is built from TRBV5-1 and TRBJ2-7; D tentatively fits TRBD1 or TRBD2 (5 bases each). The germline V gene encodes CDR1 SGHRS and CDR2 YFSETQ. The CDR3 runs to 14 residues. Trimming pared 0 bases from V and 2 bases from J, leaving 9 bases between.

In the case of this clonotype: A read error may produce the germline difference seen at one junction end. The rearrangement links TRBV5-1 to TRBJ2-1, with D perhaps matching TRBD1 (5 bases). The CDR3 is made up of 14 amino acids. CDR1 is SGHRS and CDR2 is YFSETQ in the germline V gene. This CDR3 is CASGLGRDYEEQFF. In DNA form, the CDR3 reads TGCGCCAGCGGCTTGGGCAGGGATTACGAGGAGCAGTTCTTC.

DNA of the CDR3: TGTGCCAGCAGTTTAAATGCAGGGCGCGAGACCCAGTACTTC. This encodes CASSLNAGRETQYF. The chain is built from TRBV27 and TRBJ2-5, with a weak D call TRBD1 (5 bases). In germline, CDR1 is MNHEY, CDR2 SMNVEV (reference sequence). The ends were cut back, 2 bases at V and 5 bases at J, with 12 bases in the middle. The CDR3 length is 14 residues.

CDR3 DNA sequence: TGCGCCAGCAGCCTTTACAACAGGGACCAAGAGACCCAGTACTTC. As protein: CASSLYNRDQETQYF. The chain links TRBV4-1 to TRBJ2-5; D perhaps matches TRBD1 (6 bases). Germline CDR1 MGHRA, CDR2 YSYEKL. Trimming took 4 bases from V and 0 from J, leaving 12 bases between them. The CDR3 loop spans 15 amino acids.